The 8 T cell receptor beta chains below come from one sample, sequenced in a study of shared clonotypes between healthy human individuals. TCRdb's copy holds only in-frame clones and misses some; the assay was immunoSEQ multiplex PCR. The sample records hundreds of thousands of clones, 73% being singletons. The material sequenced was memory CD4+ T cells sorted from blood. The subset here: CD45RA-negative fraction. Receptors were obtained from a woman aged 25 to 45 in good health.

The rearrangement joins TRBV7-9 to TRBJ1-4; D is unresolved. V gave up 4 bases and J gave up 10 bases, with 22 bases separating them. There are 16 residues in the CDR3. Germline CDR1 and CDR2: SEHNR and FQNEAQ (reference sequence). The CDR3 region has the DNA TGTGCCAGCAGCTCCCTCTTGACGGGGAGGGAGGCAAAACTGTTTTTT. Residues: CASSSLLTGREAKLFF.

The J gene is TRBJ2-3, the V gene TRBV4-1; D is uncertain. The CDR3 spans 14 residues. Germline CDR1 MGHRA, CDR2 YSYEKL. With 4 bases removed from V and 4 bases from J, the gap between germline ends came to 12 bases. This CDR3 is CASSPTIAADTQYF. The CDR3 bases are TGCGCCAGCAGCCCAACAATCGCGGCAGATACGCAGTATTTT.

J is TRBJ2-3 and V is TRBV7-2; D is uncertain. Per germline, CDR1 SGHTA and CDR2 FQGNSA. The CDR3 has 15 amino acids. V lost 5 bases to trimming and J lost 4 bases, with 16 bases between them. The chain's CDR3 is CASSPNVLTADTQYF. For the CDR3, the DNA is TGTGCCAGCAGCCCGAACGTTTTGACGGCAGATACGCAGTATTTT.

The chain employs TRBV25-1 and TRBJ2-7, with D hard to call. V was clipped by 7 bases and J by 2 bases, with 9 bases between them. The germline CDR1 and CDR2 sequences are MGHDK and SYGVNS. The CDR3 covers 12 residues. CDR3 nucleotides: TGTGCCAGCACCAAAGGGACCTACGAGCAGTACTTC. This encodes CASTKGTYEQYF.

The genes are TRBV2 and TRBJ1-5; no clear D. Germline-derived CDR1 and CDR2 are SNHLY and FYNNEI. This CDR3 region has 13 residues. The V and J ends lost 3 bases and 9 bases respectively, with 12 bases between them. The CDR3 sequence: CASSDPALRPQHF. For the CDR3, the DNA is TGTGCCAGCAGTGATCCCGCCCTAAGGCCCCAGCATTTT.

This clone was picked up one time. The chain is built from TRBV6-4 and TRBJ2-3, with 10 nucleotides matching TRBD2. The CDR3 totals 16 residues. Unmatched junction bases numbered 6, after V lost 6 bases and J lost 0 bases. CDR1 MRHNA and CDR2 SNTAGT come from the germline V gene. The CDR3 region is CASRRTSGASTDTQYF. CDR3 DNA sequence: TGTGCCAGCAGGCGGACTAGCGGAGCTAGCACAGATACGCAGTATTTT.

The CDR3 is CASSQGQGQGDEKLFF. The CDR3 DNA sequence: TGCGCCAGCAGCCAAGGCCAAGGACAGGGAGATGAAAAACTGTTTTTT. J is TRBJ1-4 and V is TRBV4-1; 8 positions agree with TRBD1. Per the germline V gene, CDR1 is MGHRA and CDR2 is YSYEKL. The CDR3 length is 16 residues. The trim removed 1 base at V and 6 bases at J, leaving 7 bases unmatched.

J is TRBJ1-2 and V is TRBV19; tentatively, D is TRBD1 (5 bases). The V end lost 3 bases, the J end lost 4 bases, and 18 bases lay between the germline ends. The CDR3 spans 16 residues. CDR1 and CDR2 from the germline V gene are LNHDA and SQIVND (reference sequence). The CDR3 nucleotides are TGTGCCAGTAGTATCCCCCGGCAGGGCCGCGGCTATGGCTACACCTTC. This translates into CASSIPRQGRGYGYTF.